One and the same sample provided the 8 T cell receptor beta chains below, sequenced in a study of cytomegalovirus exposure and HLA in healthy donors. The PCR was carried out with 60 Vbeta primers and 13 Jbeta primers. Some clones are missing from TCRdb's copy, which holds only in-frame ones; the method was immunoSEQ multiplex PCR. The sample has more than 150,000 clones, around three quarters seen once. Specimen: PBMCs. The receptors derive from a woman between 45 and 65 years old in good health and CMV-seropositive.

This clone came up once. V usage is TRBV9 and J usage is TRBJ2-7; D ambiguous. The CDR3 sequence is 14 residues long. Deletions cut 4 bases from V and 3 bases from J, with 14 bases between. Germline values: CDR1 SGDLS, CDR2 YYNGEE. Here the CDR3 reads CASSLHSTDYEQYF. The CDR3 nucleotides are TGTGCCAGCAGCTTACATTCAACAGACTACGAGCAGTACTTC.

A single count supports this clone. The V gene is TRBV28, the J gene TRBJ1-2, with a possible D match to TRBD1 (5 bases). V was trimmed by 5 bases and J by 3 bases, leaving 13 bases between them. Looked up from germline, CDR1 is MDHEN and CDR2 is SYDVKM. The CDR3 loop spans 14 amino acids. CDR3 protein: CASSAGFYYYGYTF. The CDR3 DNA reads as TGTGCCAGCAGTGCAGGGTTTTATTACTATGGCTACACCTTC.

This chain uses TRBV5-1 with TRBJ2-7; D not certain. V lost 6 bases and J 1 base, leaving 11 bases between the germline ends. The CDR3 covers 13 residues. Germline loops: CDR1 SGHRS, CDR2 YFSETQ. As DNA, the CDR3 is TGCGCCAGCACCTCTGGCGGATCCTACGAGCAGTACTTC. It is translated as CASTSGGSYEQYF.

The chain employs TRBV11-3 and TRBJ2-6; D unclear. Deletions cut 4 bases from V and 1 base from J, with 8 bases between. Germline V CDR1 and CDR2: SGHNT, YENEEA. The length of the CDR3 is 15 residues. The CDR3 nucleotides read TGTGCCAGCAGCTCCCTCGGGTCTGGGGCCAACGTCCTGACTTTC. Protein: CASSSLGSGANVLTF.

The chain is built from TRBV28 and TRBJ1-1; 7 bases fit TRBD1. This CDR3 has 14 amino acids. Germline trimming cut 3 bases from V and 4 bases from J; bases unmatched to any gene: 5. Germline V CDR1 and CDR2: MDHEN, SYDVKM. This CDR3 is CASSFTGVATEAFF. For the CDR3, the DNA is TGTGCCAGCAGTTTTACAGGGGTCGCCACTGAAGCTTTCTTT.

This chain connects TRBV14 to TRBJ1-1; perhaps TRBD1 as D (5 bases). Germline V CDR1 and CDR2: SGHDN, FVKESK. The CDR3 spans 15 residues. Trimming took 1 base from V and 1 from J, leaving 10 bases between them. CDR3 in amino acids: CASSQAVTGNTEAFF. The DNA of the CDR3 is TGTGCCAGCAGCCAAGCCGTAACAGGGAACACTGAAGCTTTCTTT.

This sequence joins TRBV7-6 and TRBJ2-5; the D gene is possibly TRBD1 (6 bases). The end of the DNA fits TRBJ2-7 better, so the J call may be wrong. CDR1 is SGHVS, CDR2 FNYEAQ, per germline. The CDR3 is 12 residues long. CDR3 residues: CASSVQGLEQYF. The CDR3 DNA sequence: TGTGCCAGCAGCGTACAGGGCCTCGAGCAGTACTTC.

The chain carries TRBV5-1 and TRBJ1-1, with D unresolved. Trimming cost V 0 bases and J 3 bases, with 6 bases left between them. The CDR3 totals 13 residues. Germline CDR1 reads SGHRS; CDR2 reads YFSETQ. The CDR3 DNA reads TGCGCCAGCAGCTTGGGGGCCGACACTGAAGCTTTCTTT. Protein product: CASSLGADTEAFF.